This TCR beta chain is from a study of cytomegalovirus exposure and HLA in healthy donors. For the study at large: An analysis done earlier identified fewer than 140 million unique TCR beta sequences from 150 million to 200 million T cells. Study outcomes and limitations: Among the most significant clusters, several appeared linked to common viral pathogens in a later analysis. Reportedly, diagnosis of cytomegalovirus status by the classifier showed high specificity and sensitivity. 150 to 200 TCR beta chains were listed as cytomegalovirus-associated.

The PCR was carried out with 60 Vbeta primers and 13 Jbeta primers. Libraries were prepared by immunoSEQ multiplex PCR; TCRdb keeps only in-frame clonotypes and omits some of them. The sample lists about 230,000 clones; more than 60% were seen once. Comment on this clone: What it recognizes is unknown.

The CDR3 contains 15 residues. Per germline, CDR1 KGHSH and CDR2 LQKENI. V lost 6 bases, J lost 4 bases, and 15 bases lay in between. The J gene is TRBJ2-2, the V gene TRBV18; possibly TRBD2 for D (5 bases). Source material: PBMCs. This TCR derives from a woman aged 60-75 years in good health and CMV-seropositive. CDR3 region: CASSPTGRSTGELFF. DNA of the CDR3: TGTGCCAGCTCCCCGACGGGGAGAAGCACCGGGGAGCTGTTTTTT.